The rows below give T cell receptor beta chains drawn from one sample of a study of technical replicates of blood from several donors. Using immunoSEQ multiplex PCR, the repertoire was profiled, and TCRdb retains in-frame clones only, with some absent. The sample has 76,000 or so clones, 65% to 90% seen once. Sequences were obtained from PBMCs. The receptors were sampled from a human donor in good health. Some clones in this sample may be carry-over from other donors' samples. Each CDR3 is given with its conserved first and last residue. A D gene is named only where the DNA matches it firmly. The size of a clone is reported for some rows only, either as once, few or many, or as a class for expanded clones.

CDR3 DNA: TGCGCCAGCAGCCAAGACAGGGTAGGGACCTACGAGCAGTACTTC
CDR3 protein: CASSQDRVGTYEQYF
D gene: -
V gene: TRBV4-3
J gene: TRBJ2-7
clone size: -

CDR3 DNA: TGTGCCAGCAGTGGAACACAGGGGGAGGCTGGAAACACCATATATTTT
CDR3 protein: CASSGTQGEAGNTIYF
D gene: TRBD1
V gene: TRBV6-1
J gene: TRBJ1-3
clone size: -

CDR3 DNA: TGTGCGTCTCAGCGGACCTATAATTCACCCCTCCACTTT
CDR3 protein: CASQRTYNSPLHF
D gene: -
V gene: TRBV27
J gene: TRBJ1-6
clone size: -

CDR3 DNA: TGTGCCAGCAGCCAACAGGCCCAGAACACTGAAGCTTTCTTT
CDR3 protein: CASSQQAQNTEAFF
D gene: -
V gene: TRBV7-2
J gene: TRBJ1-1
clone size: -

CDR3 DNA: TGTGCCAGCAGCTACCCTAGCGGGAGATATCCTGGGGAGCAGTACTTC
CDR3 protein: CASSYPSGRYPGEQYF
D gene: TRBD2
V gene: TRBV7-2
J gene: TRBJ2-7
clone size: -

CDR3 DNA: TGTGCCAGCAGCCTCAACAGGGGGCGGGTTTATGGCTACACCTTC
CDR3 protein: CASSLNRGRVYGYTF
D gene: TRBD1
V gene: TRBV28
J gene: TRBJ1-2
clone size: -

CDR3 DNA: TGTGCCAATTTTAGCGGGGGACGAACCGACACCGGGGAGCTGTTTTTT
CDR3 protein: CANFSGGRTDTGELFF
D gene: TRBD2
V gene: TRBV5-4
J gene: TRBJ2-2
clone size: -

CDR3 DNA: TGTGCCAGCAGCGCACTAGCGGGGGGGTCAGCGAGCTCCTACAATGAGCAGTTCTTC
CDR3 protein: CASSALAGGSASSYNEQFF
D gene: TRBD2
V gene: TRBV9
J gene: TRBJ2-1
clone size: -

CDR3 DNA: TGTGCCAGCAGTTTCGGCGGTGAATCACCCCTCCACTTT
CDR3 protein: CASSFGGESPLHF
D gene: -
V gene: TRBV5-4
J gene: TRBJ1-6
clone size: few

CDR3 DNA: TGTGCCAGCAGCCCACCGGGTCCATCACGCAATGAGCAGTTCTTC
CDR3 protein: CASSPPGPSRNEQFF
D gene: -
V gene: TRBV14
J gene: TRBJ2-1
clone size: -

CDR3 DNA: TGTGCCAGCAGCTTAAGTGGGCAGATCTCTGGGGCCAACGTCCTGACTTTC
CDR3 protein: CASSLSGQISGANVLTF
D gene: -
V gene: TRBV11-1
J gene: TRBJ2-6
clone size: -

CDR3 DNA: TGTGCCAGTAGTATGCAGGGGGCAATTGAGACCCAGTACTTC
CDR3 protein: CASSMQGAIETQYF
D gene: TRBD1
V gene: TRBV19
J gene: TRBJ2-5
clone size: few

CDR3 DNA: TGTGCCAGCAGCTCGGGACAGAGCTCTGGAAACACCATATATTTT
CDR3 protein: CASSSGQSSGNTIYF
D gene: TRBD1
V gene: TRBV5-4
J gene: TRBJ1-3
clone size: -

CDR3 DNA: TGTGCCAGTAGTATAGGAGGAGGGGTAAGCTCCTACGAGCAGTACTTC
CDR3 protein: CASSIGGGVSSYEQYF
D gene: -
V gene: TRBV19
J gene: TRBJ2-7
clone size: -

CDR3 DNA: TGTGCCAGCAGACCGGACATAACCTACGAGCAGTACTTC
CDR3 protein: CASRPDITYEQYF
D gene: -
V gene: TRBV6-5
J gene: TRBJ2-7
clone size: -

CDR3 DNA: TGTGCCAGCAGCTTAGCGACAGGGGGCCGCAACGAGCAGTACTTC
CDR3 protein: CASSLATGGRNEQYF
D gene: TRBD1
V gene: TRBV11-1
J gene: TRBJ2-7
clone size: -

CDR3 DNA: TGCGCCAGCAGTGAGTCGGGGACTAGCGGGAGAGGTTTCAGAGAGACCCAGTACTTC
CDR3 protein: CASSESGTSGRGFRETQYF
D gene: TRBD2
V gene: TRBV10-2
J gene: TRBJ2-5
clone size: -

CDR3 DNA: TGTGCCAGCAGTGTCCTTAGTCAAGAGACCCAGTACTTC
CDR3 protein: CASSVLSQETQYF
D gene: -
V gene: TRBV6-1
J gene: TRBJ2-5
clone size: -

CDR3 DNA: TGCAGCGTTGAAGATGGGCGGGCGAACTACAATGAGCAGTTCTTC
CDR3 protein: CSVEDGRANYNEQFF
D gene: -
V gene: TRBV29-1
J gene: TRBJ2-1
clone size: -

CDR3 DNA: TGCGCCAGCAGCCAGATACTAGCGGGAGTTGCCTTTAATGAGCAGTTCTTC
CDR3 protein: CASSQILAGVAFNEQFF
D gene: TRBD2
V gene: TRBV4-1
J gene: TRBJ2-1
clone size: -

CDR3 DNA: TGTGCCAGCGGAAGGGACAGGGGAGTCCACGAGCAGTACTTC
CDR3 protein: CASGRDRGVHEQYF
D gene: TRBD1
V gene: TRBV27
J gene: TRBJ2-7
clone size: -

CDR3 DNA: TGTGCCAGCAGCACGACAGGGTGGGGGAATCAGCCCCAGCATTTT
CDR3 protein: CASSTTGWGNQPQHF
D gene: TRBD1
V gene: TRBV5-6
J gene: TRBJ1-5
clone size: -

CDR3 DNA: TGTGCCAGCAGCGTAGGGTACGGGAGTTACGACGAGCAGTACTTC
CDR3 protein: CASSVGYGSYDEQYF
D gene: -
V gene: TRBV9
J gene: TRBJ2-7
clone size: -

CDR3 DNA: TGTGCCAGCAGCTTAGACAGGGACACCGGGGAGCTGTTTTTT
CDR3 protein: CASSLDRDTGELFF
D gene: -
V gene: TRBV7-2
J gene: TRBJ2-2
clone size: -

CDR3 DNA: TGCGCCAGCAGCCGGGGACAGGGAACGGATACGCAGTATTTT
CDR3 protein: CASSRGQGTDTQYF
D gene: TRBD1
V gene: TRBV5-1
J gene: TRBJ2-3
clone size: -

CDR3 DNA: TGTGCCAGCAGCTTGGCGGGAGCGTTTAAGACTACAGATACGCAGTATTTT
CDR3 protein: CASSLAGAFKTTDTQYF
D gene: -
V gene: TRBV5-6
J gene: TRBJ2-3
clone size: once

CDR3 DNA: TGTGCCAGCAGCTTAACGACCGGGGGAGTAGACCAGGACACTGAAGCTTTCTTT
CDR3 protein: CASSLTTGGVDQDTEAFF
D gene: -
V gene: TRBV7-3
J gene: TRBJ1-1
clone size: -

CDR3 DNA: TGTGCCAGCAGTAGCGGGGGGGCCGGCACCGGGGAGCTGTTTTTT
CDR3 protein: CASSSGGAGTGELFF
D gene: TRBD2
V gene: TRBV7-2
J gene: TRBJ2-2
clone size: -

CDR3 DNA: TGTGCCACCGGACCCGGGGGGGCGGGCACAGATACGCAGTATTTT
CDR3 protein: CATGPGGAGTDTQYF
D gene: TRBD2
V gene: TRBV10-3
J gene: TRBJ2-3
clone size: -

CDR3 DNA: TGTGCCACCAACGATTACGGGAGTCTAGAGACCCAGTACTTC
CDR3 protein: CATNDYGSLETQYF
D gene: -
V gene: TRBV15
J gene: TRBJ2-5
clone size: -

CDR3 DNA: TGTGCCAGCAGCGCCTCACGAGCCAACACTGAAGCTTTCTTT
CDR3 protein: CASSASRANTEAFF
D gene: -
V gene: TRBV7-2
J gene: TRBJ1-1
clone size: -

CDR3 DNA: TGCAGCGTTCAAGATAAACAGGGGGGGTCGGCGTTCAAGATAAACAGGGGGGGTACTGAAGCTTTCTTT
CDR3 protein: CSVQDKQGGSAFKINRGGTEAFF
D gene: TRBD1
V gene: TRBV29-1
J gene: TRBJ1-1
clone size: -

CDR3 DNA: TGTGCCAGCAGCGCGAACCCGGGGAAAAATTCACCCCTCCACTTT
CDR3 protein: CASSANPGKNSPLHF
D gene: -
V gene: TRBV11-2
J gene: TRBJ1-6
clone size: -

CDR3 DNA: TGTGCCAGCTCAAACCGACTAGCGGGAGATGGAGAGCAGTACTTC
CDR3 protein: CASSNRLAGDGEQYF
D gene: TRBD2
V gene: TRBV18
J gene: TRBJ2-7
clone size: -

CDR3 DNA: TGCGCCAGCAGCAGAGGCCTCTCCTACAATGAGCAGTTCTTC
CDR3 protein: CASSRGLSYNEQFF
D gene: -
V gene: TRBV4-3
J gene: TRBJ2-1
clone size: -

CDR3 DNA: TGCGCCAGCAGCTTGGGAGGAGGGGAGCTGTTTTTT
CDR3 protein: CASSLGGGELFF
D gene: -
V gene: TRBV5-1
J gene: TRBJ2-2
clone size: -

CDR3 DNA: TGTGCCAGCAGCTTAGGTCGGAATGAGCAGTTCTTC
CDR3 protein: CASSLGRNEQFF
D gene: -
V gene: TRBV7-9
J gene: TRBJ2-1
clone size: -

CDR3 DNA: TGTGCCAGTAGATTAACCCGGGACAGGGTTTTGGGGGCTCAGCCCCAGCATTTT
CDR3 protein: CASRLTRDRVLGAQPQHF
D gene: TRBD1
V gene: TRBV19
J gene: TRBJ1-5
clone size: -

CDR3 DNA: TGTGCCAGCTCACCTCGGAGGGGGAACACTGAAGCTTTCTTT
CDR3 protein: CASSPRRGNTEAFF
D gene: -
V gene: TRBV18
J gene: TRBJ1-1
clone size: -

CDR3 DNA: TGTGCCAGCAGCCCGACAGAGTTTTACACTGAAGCTTTCTTT
CDR3 protein: CASSPTEFYTEAFF
D gene: -
V gene: TRBV2
J gene: TRBJ1-1
clone size: -

CDR3 DNA: TGCGCCAGCAGCCAAGTTCTAGCGGGAGAGGGCGGGGAGCTGTTTTTT
CDR3 protein: CASSQVLAGEGGELFF
D gene: TRBD2
V gene: TRBV4-3
J gene: TRBJ2-2
clone size: -

CDR3 DNA: TGTGCCAGCAGCTTGTGGCGGGGGGGGTTGGAGACCCAGTACTTC
CDR3 protein: CASSLWRGGLETQYF
D gene: TRBD2
V gene: TRBV5-6
J gene: TRBJ2-5
clone size: -